This is a list of T cell receptor beta chains from one sample in a study of T cells in Graves' hyperthyroidism and ophthalmopathy. Using its own MiXCR run on the multiplex PCR reads, TCRdb lists one record per CDR3 protein. The table has roughly 500,000 distinct CDR3 sequences, around 43% seen once. The source material was peripheral blood or thyroid tissue (not recorded which). The source is an adult woman with Graves' disease, either hyperthyroidism or ophthalmopathy (not recorded which). Each CDR3 is given with its conserved first and last residue. D genes are given only for firm matches. The size field is filled for only some rows; it gives once, few, many or a size class.

clone size	D gene	V gene	J gene	CDR3 protein	CDR3 DNA
-	-	TRBV7-3	TRBJ1-2	CASSLRSEIGYTF	TGTGCCAGCAGCTTAAGATCCGAGATTGGCTACACCTTC
many	-	TRBV12-3/TRBV12-4	TRBJ1-2	CASSFFRDGYTF	TGTGCCAGCAGTTTTTTTCGTGATGGCTACACCTTC
few	-	TRBV7-9	TRBJ1-2	CASSPPSGYTF	TGTGCCAGCAGTCCACCCTCTGGCTACACCTTC
many	-	TRBV19	TRBJ1-4	CASQTATNEKLFF	TGTGCCAGCCAGACGGCAACTAATGAAAAACTGTTTTTT
many	TRBD1	TRBV12-3/TRBV12-4	TRBJ2-5	CASSRGQGQETQYF	TGTGCCAGCAGTCGGGGACAGGGACAAGAGACCCAGTACTTC
many	-	TRBV5-1	TRBJ2-7	CASSLGGISYEQYF	TGCGCCAGCAGCTTGGGAGGGATCTCCTACGAGCAGTACTTC
-	-	TRBV7-9	TRBJ2-7	CASSFTLILDEQYF	TGTGCCAGCAGCTTCACCCTTATCCTGGACGAGCAGTACTTC
many	-	TRBV14	TRBJ2-7	CASSSLPPNEQYF	TGTGCCAGCAGCTCCCTCCCCCCCAACGAGCAGTACTTC
-	TRBD1	TRBV2	TRBJ1-4	CASSPPARGEKLFF	TGTGCCAGCAGTCCCCCCGCCAGGGGGGAAAAACTGTTTTTT
few	-	TRBV28	TRBJ1-5	CASSTIGGQVQPQHF	TGTGCCAGCAGTACGATTGGGGGGCAGGTGCAGCCCCAGCATTTT
-	TRBD1	TRBV29-1	TRBJ2-7	CSVSTGTAYEQYF	TGCAGCGTCTCAACCGGGACAGCATACGAGCAGTACTTC
-	-	TRBV12-3/TRBV12-4	TRBJ1-2	CASSLADYYGYTF	TGTGCCAGCAGTTTGGCAGACTACTATGGCTACACCTTC
-	-	TRBV20-1	TRBJ2-2	CSAADARESGELFF	TGCAGTGCTGCGGACGCAAGGGAGTCCGGGGAGCTGTTTTTT
many	TRBD2	TRBV10-3	TRBJ2-2	CAIRPWTSGNTGELFF	TGTGCCATCAGGCCATGGACTAGCGGGAACACCGGGGAGCTGTTTTTT
-	-	TRBV20-1	TRBJ1-2	CSGDNYGYTF	TGCAGTGGGGACAACTATGGCTACACCTTC
-	-	TRBV15	TRBJ2-7	CATSRSSTGAYEQYF	TGTGCCACCAGCAGAAGTTCGACAGGCGCCTACGAGCAGTACTTC
-	TRBD1	TRBV7-8	TRBJ2-7	CASSLEGAPTYEQYF	TGTGCCAGCAGCTTAGAGGGGGCTCCAACTTACGAGCAGTACTTC
-	-	TRBV10-2	TRBJ1-2	CASKSSAFHRKDYGYTF	TGCGCCAGCAAGAGCAGTGCGTTTCACAGGAAGGACTATGGCTACACCTTC
many	TRBD1	TRBV6-1	TRBJ2-6	CASSTGQGWSGANVLTF	TGTGCCAGCAGTACCGGACAGGGGTGGTCTGGGGCCAACGTCCTGACTTTC
-	TRBD1	TRBV27	TRBJ1-5	CASRATGVLNQPQHF	TGTGCCAGCAGAGCGACAGGGGTTCTCAATCAGCCCCAGCATTTT
-	-	TRBV20-1	TRBJ1-1	CSASAPGAQTEAFF	TGCAGTGCTAGCGCTCCAGGGGCCCAAACTGAAGCTTTCTTT
-	-	TRBV7-8	TRBJ2-7	CACSVEGGTSYEQYF	-
-	-	TRBV7-9	TRBJ2-5	CASSKDSPTQETQYF	TGTGCCAGCAGCAAAGACAGCCCGACTCAAGAGACCCAGTACTTC